These 27 T cell receptor beta chains were sequenced from one sample in a study of T cells in Graves' hyperthyroidism and ophthalmopathy. Using RNA transcripts as the source, TCR beta CDR3 regions were amplified. TCR CDR3 underwent first-round RT-PCR with the HTBI primer set. In TCRdb, the multiplex PCR reads were re-called with MiXCR into one record per CDR3 protein. Of fewer than 700,000 distinct CDR3 sequences listed, 15% to 20% are singletons. The sample was blood. The source is a woman aged 25 to 39 with Graves' hyperthyroidism.

The V and J genes are TRBV30 and TRBJ2-1; the D is unclear. Trimming removed 4 bases from V and 6 bases from J, with 13 bases in between. The CDR3 is made up of 13 amino acids. In germline, CDR1 is GTSNPN, CDR2 SVGIG (reference sequence). The CDR3 DNA reads TGTGCCTGGAACCCCATCCTCGGCAATGAGCAGTTCTTC. This encodes CAWNPILGNEQFF.

This clonotype has only a few counts. V is TRBV28 and J is TRBJ2-7, with 7 nucleotides matching TRBD1. J lost 5 bases, V lost 6 bases, and 22 bases had no gene match. Looked up from germline, CDR1 is MDHEN and CDR2 is SYDVKM. CDR3 length: 18 residues. The CDR3 protein is CASSSDSRQGIRNDEQYF. CDR3 DNA: TGTGCCAGCAGCTCCGACTCCAGACAGGGAATTAGAAACGACGAGCAGTACTTC.

The chain is built from TRBV6-6 and TRBJ2-1, with D perhaps matching TRBD2 (6 bases). The CDR3 loop spans 15 amino acids. CDR1 is MNHNY, CDR2 SVGAGI, per germline (reference sequence). Trimming took off 2 bases at V and 3 bases at J, with 11 bases between the two ends. The CDR3 reads CASSYDGGDYNEQFF. CDR3 DNA sequence: TGTGCCAGCAGTTACGACGGGGGAGACTACAATGAGCAGTTCTTC.

There are many counts of this clonotype. V is TRBV2 and J is TRBJ2-7; 8 nucleotides match TRBD1. Germline lookup yields CDR1 SNHLY and CDR2 FYNNEI. With V trimmed by 4 bases and J by 7 bases, 9 bases remained unmatched. The CDR3 has 14 amino acids. The CDR3 DNA reads as TGTGCCAGCAGTGTGGGGCAGGGGGCGGGGGAGCAGTACTTC. This sequence encodes CASSVGQGAGEQYF.

In this sample, this clonotype turned up a few times. The V gene is TRBV6-2 or TRBV6-3, the J gene TRBJ1-1; D gene unclear. With 2 bases removed from V and 1 base from J, the gap between germline ends came to 11 bases. Germline CDR1 MNHEY, CDR2 SVGEGT. CDR3 length equals 15 residues. CDR3 bases: TGTGCCAGCAGTTACGAGGGAGATGGGAACACTGAAGCTTTCTTT. Translation: CASSYEGDGNTEAFF.

This clonotype was observed a few times. The rearrangement uses TRBV3-1 and TRBJ2-1, with D maybe TRBD2 (6 bases). CDR3 length: 16 amino acids. Germline lookup yields CDR1 LGHDT and CDR2 YNNKEL (reference sequence). V lost 0 bases and J lost 4, with 13 bases in between. The CDR3 region has the DNA TGTGCCAGCAGCCAAGATCCTGACGGGAGTTACAATGAGCAGTTCTTC. This codes for CASSQDPDGSYNEQFF.

This clonotype was found many times. The chain has TRBV6-1 and TRBJ2-1; 7 bases align to TRBD1. This CDR3 comprises 14 residues. With 5 bases clipped from V and 8 bases from J, the junction kept 9 bases outside the gene matches. CDR1 MNHNS and CDR2 SASEGT come from the germline V gene. CDR3 in amino acids: CASSSWTGRHEQFF. CDR3 nucleotides: TGTGCCAGCAGTTCTTGGACAGGTCGACATGAGCAGTTCTTC.

This clonotype appeared many times. The genes are TRBV7-3 and TRBJ1-2, with 7 nucleotides matching TRBD1. Germline CDR1 SGHTA, CDR2 FQGTGA. Trimming removed 1 base from V and 7 bases from J; junction bases left unmatched: 6. The CDR3 extends over 14 amino acids. The CDR3 spells CASSLNYRGGGYTF. In DNA, the CDR3 is TGTGCCAGCAGCTTAAATTACAGGGGTGGTGGCTACACCTTC.

Only a few counts were recorded for this clonotype. The J gene is TRBJ1-1, the V gene TRBV3-1; the match to TRBD1 covers 7 bases. Losses at the gene ends were 4 bases for V and 5 bases for J; bases not matched to a gene: 7. The germline V gene encodes CDR1 LGHDT and CDR2 YNNKEL (reference sequence). The CDR3 is 14 amino acids. CDR3 DNA: TGTGCCAGCAGCCCCCTCACCAGGGGGACTGAAGCTTTCTTT. Encoded protein: CASSPLTRGTEAFF.

This clonotype was counted ten times or more. This chain links TRBV28 with TRBJ1-4, with 10 bases lining up with TRBD1. The CDR3 is made up of 16 amino acids. The germline gives CDR1 MDHEN, CDR2 SYDVKM. The V gene end was trimmed by 4 bases and the J gene end by 2 bases; junction bases not matched to a gene: 4. In DNA, the CDR3 is TGTGCCAGCAGTTCGGACAGGGGGTCCACTAATGAAAAACTGTTTTTT. This encodes CASSSDRGSTNEKLFF.

A few counts support this clonotype. The V and J genes are TRBV9 and TRBJ2-1; 7 nucleotides match TRBD2. CDR3 size: 14 residues. Losses at the gene ends were 0 bases for V and 6 bases for J; bases not matched to a gene: 3. Germline values: CDR1 SGDLS, CDR2 YYNGEE. CDR3 coding DNA: TGTGCCAGCAGCGTAGACCTAGCGGTCAATGAGCAGTTCTTC. Its protein product is CASSVDLAVNEQFF.

This clonotype came up a few times. The gene calls are TRBV11-2 and TRBJ2-2; the match to TRBD2 covers 11 bases. The CDR3 is 19 residues long. The V and J ends lost 4 bases and 0 bases, in that order; junction bases with no gene match: 10. Germline V lookup: CDR1 SGHAT, CDR2 FQNNGV. CDR3: CASSSHPPGLAANTGELFF. In nucleotides, the CDR3 is TGTGCCAGCAGCTCGCACCCTCCGGGACTAGCGGCGAACACCGGGGAGCTGTTTTTT.

This clonotype was observed at least ten times. The gene calls are TRBV20-1 and TRBJ2-2; maybe TRBD2 (5 bases). The CDR3 sequence is 17 residues long. The V and J ends lost 0 bases and 3 bases respectively, with 17 bases between them. The V gene's germline CDR1 is DFQATT and CDR2 SNEGSKA (reference sequence). The CDR3 sequence is CSARDPNLAGHTGELFF. In DNA, the CDR3 is TGCAGTGCTAGAGATCCCAACCTGGCGGGTCACACCGGGGAGCTGTTTTTT.

This clonotype came up many times. The genes are TRBV6-1 and TRBJ2-7; D may correspond to TRBD1 or TRBD2 (5 bases each). The CDR3 has 15 amino acids. The V end lost 6 bases, the J end lost 1 base, and 16 bases lay between the germline ends. The germline gives CDR1 MNHNS, CDR2 SASEGT. CDR3 in DNA: TGTGCCAGCAGCCTTGGGACGGAGCCTTCCTACGAGCAGTACTTC. Translation: CASSLGTEPSYEQYF.

This clonotype was recorded many times. The chain employs TRBV6-5 and TRBJ2-7; 9 bases map to TRBD2. J was trimmed by 3 bases and V by 0 bases; bases with no gene match: 6. Germline lookup yields CDR1 MNHEY and CDR2 SVGAGI. This CDR3 region has 16 residues. CDR3 residues: CASSYSVIAGVYEQYF. CDR3 DNA sequence: TGTGCCAGCAGTTACTCGGTGATAGCGGGGGTCTACGAGCAGTACTTC.

This clonotype was seen a few times. The CDR3 DNA reads TGTGCCACCAGTCGGACAGGGGGGACCTATGGCTACACCTTC. Translation: CATSRTGGTYGYTF. The V and J genes are TRBV24-1 and TRBJ1-2; 10 nucleotides agree with TRBD1. With V trimmed by 6 bases and J by 4 bases, 4 bases remained unmatched. In germline, CDR1 is KGHDR, CDR2 SFDVKD. The CDR3 length is 14 residues.

This clonotype was recorded many times. The chain links TRBV12-3 or TRBV12-4 to TRBJ2-3, with no clear D. Trimming shortened V by 6 bases and J by 0 bases, and 7 bases separated the two germline ends. The CDR3 has 13 residues. CDR3 in amino acids: CASSGSSTDTQYF. CDR3 in DNA: TGTGCCAGCAGCGGGTCTAGCACAGATACGCAGTATTTT.

This clonotype occurred many times. This chain joins TRBV28 and TRBJ2-7; perhaps TRBD2 as D (5 bases). The germline V gene has CDR1 MDHEN and CDR2 SYDVKM. V was shortened by 3 bases and J by 7 bases, with 13 bases between the two germline ends. CDR3 length equals 13 residues. The CDR3: CASSLTLGGEQYF. For the CDR3, the DNA is TGTGCCAGCAGTTTGACCCTGGGCGGGGAGCAGTACTTC. The full variable domain, with the rest looked up from reference TRBV28 and TRBJ2-7, is DVKVTQSSRYLVKRTGEKVFLECVQDMDHENMFWYRQDPGLGLRLIYFSYDVKMKEKGDIPEGYSVSREKKERFSLILESASTNQTSMYLCASSLTLGGEQYFGPGTRLTVT.

On this clonotype itself: With a much larger clone just one base away, this may be a read error. The J gene is TRBJ2-7, the V gene TRBV28, with 9 bases lining up with TRBD2. Germline CDR1 is MDHEN and CDR2 is SYDVKM. The junction had 3 bases not matched to a gene; V was cut back by 3 bases and J by 3 bases. The CDR3 runs to 14 residues. The CDR3 DNA reads as TGTGCCAGCAGTTTCCTAGCGGGATACTACGAGCAGTACTTC. Translating it yields CASSFLAGYYEQYF.

This clonotype was detected ten times or more. This chain joins TRBV30 and TRBJ2-7; D is perhaps TRBD1 or TRBD2 (7 bases each). The length of the CDR3 is 15 residues. V lost 5 bases, J lost 4 bases, and 21 bases lay in between. Germline CDR1 GTSNPN, CDR2 SVGIG (reference sequence). This CDR3 reads CAWRAGTDFEYEQYF. CDR3 bases: TGTGCCTGGCGAGCGGGGACAGATTTTGAGTACGAGCAGTACTTC.

The rearrangement joins TRBV7-8 to TRBJ1-1; 7 bases match TRBD1. This CDR3 region has 16 residues. CDR1 is SGHVS and CDR2 is FQNEAQ in the germline V gene. V lost 1 base, J lost 1 base, and 6 bases stayed unmatched. The CDR3: CASSLDRGTSNTEAFF. CDR3 coding DNA: TGTGCCAGCAGCTTAGACAGGGGCACATCGAACACTGAAGCTTTCTTT.

This clonotype came up many times. This chain joins TRBV20-1 and TRBJ1-1, with D possibly TRBD1 on 6 matching bases. CDR3 length equals 14 residues. Looked up from germline, CDR1 is DFQATT and CDR2 is SNEGSKA (reference sequence). The V gene lost 5 bases and the J gene lost 1 base, with 14 bases spanning the gap. CDR3 amino acids: CSASRGIGNTEAFF. The CDR3 DNA reads TGCAGTGCTTCCAGGGGCATTGGGAACACTGAAGCTTTCTTT.

The chain couples TRBV6-1 to TRBJ1-3; D possibly corresponds to TRBD1 (6 bases). Trimming left V 5 bases short and J 0 bases short, with 17 bases between. Per the germline V gene, CDR1 is MNHNS and CDR2 is SASEGT. The CDR3 is made up of 17 amino acids. The CDR3 region has the DNA TGTGCCAGCAGTCCGGGGGGGACATTACGCTCTGGAAACACCATATATTTT. Translation gives CASSPGGTLRSGNTIYF.

The chain uses TRBV20-1 and TRBJ2-1; 7 positions agree with TRBD2. V shed 0 bases, J shed 7 bases, and the junction held 9 bases outside the gene matches. Germline V gene lookup returns CDR1 DFQATT and CDR2 SNEGSKA (reference sequence). The CDR3 runs to 15 residues. CDR3 sequence: CSARDKGLPRNEQFF. CDR3 DNA sequence: TGCAGTGCTAGAGATAAGGGACTACCGAGGAATGAGCAGTTCTTC.

The rearrangement uses TRBV7-9 and TRBJ2-7, with 7 bases identical to TRBD1. Trimming removed 5 bases from V and 2 bases from J; junction bases left unmatched: 12. CDR1 is SEHNR, CDR2 FQNEAQ, per germline (reference sequence). The CDR3 sequence is 16 residues long. CDR3 nucleotides: TGTGCCAGCAGCGCTAAAACAGGGGCGGCAACCTACGAGCAGTACTTC. Translation: CASSAKTGAATYEQYF.

This clonotype was seen ten or more times. This chain uses TRBV9 with TRBJ2-7; 8 nucleotides agree with TRBD1. The germline V gene encodes CDR1 SGDLS and CDR2 YYNGEE. J was trimmed by 2 bases and V by 7 bases; bases with no gene match: 8. The CDR3 runs to 14 residues. CDR3 in DNA: TGTGCCAGCGCCCGGACAGGGAGCCCCTACGAGCAGTACTTC. Amino acid sequence: CASARTGSPYEQYF.

In this sample, this clonotype turned up a few times. The genes are TRBV15 and TRBJ2-7; 7 bases are shared with TRBD1. The germline CDR1 and CDR2 sequences are LNHNV and YYDKDF (reference sequence). J was trimmed by 2 bases and V by 0 bases; bases with no gene match: 10. This CDR3 has 17 amino acids. The CDR3 spells CATSRDKGGPWAYEQYF. CDR3 DNA: TGTGCCACCAGCAGAGATAAAGGGGGCCCCTGGGCCTACGAGCAGTACTTC. The variable domain in full, with the rest retrieved from reference TRBV15 and TRBJ2-7, is DAMVIQNPRYQVTQFGKPVTLSCSQTLNHNVMYWYQQKSSQAPKLLFHYYDKDFNNEADTPDNFQSRRPNTSFCFLDIRSPGLGDTAMYLCATSRDKGGPWAYEQYFGPGTRLTVT.